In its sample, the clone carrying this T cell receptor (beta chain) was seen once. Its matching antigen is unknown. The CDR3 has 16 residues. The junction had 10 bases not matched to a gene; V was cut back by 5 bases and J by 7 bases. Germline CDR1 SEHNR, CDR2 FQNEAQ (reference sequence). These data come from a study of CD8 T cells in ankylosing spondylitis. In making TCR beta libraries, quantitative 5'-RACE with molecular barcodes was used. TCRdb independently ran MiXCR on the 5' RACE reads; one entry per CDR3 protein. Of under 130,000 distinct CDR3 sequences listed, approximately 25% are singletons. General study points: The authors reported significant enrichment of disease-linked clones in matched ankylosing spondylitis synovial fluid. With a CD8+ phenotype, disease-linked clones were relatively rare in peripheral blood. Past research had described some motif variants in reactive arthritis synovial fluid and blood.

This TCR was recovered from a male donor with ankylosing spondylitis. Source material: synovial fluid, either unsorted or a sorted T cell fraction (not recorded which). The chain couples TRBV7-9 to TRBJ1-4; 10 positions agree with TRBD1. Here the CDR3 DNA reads TGTGCCAGCAGCCCACCGGGACAGGGGTTTGGTGAAAAACTGTTTTTT. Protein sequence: CASSPPGQGFGEKLFF.